A single sample is the source of the 18 T cell receptor beta chains below, sequenced in a study of blood T cell repertoires in COVID-19. Repertoires were generated with immunoSEQ multiplex PCR, while TCRdb's copy carries only in-frame clones and drops some. The sample shows 200,000 to 250,000 clones, 70% to 85% of them seen only once. The sample taken for sequencing was peripheral blood. These receptors came from a woman aged 35 to 49 with active or convalescent COVID-19.

V is TRBV6-6 and J is TRBJ1-2; the D gene is possibly TRBD1 (5 bases). CDR3 length equals 13 residues. Per germline, CDR1 MNHNY and CDR2 SVGAGI (reference sequence). Trimming shortened V by 4 bases and J by 5 bases, and 11 bases separated the two germline ends. In DNA form, the CDR3 reads TGTGCCAGCAGTTCAGACAGAGTATATGGCTACACCTTC. This gives the protein CASSSDRVYGYTF.

The V and J genes are TRBV29-1 and TRBJ1-1; 9 bases are a match to TRBD1. The V segment lost 6 bases and the J segment 3 bases; nucleotides outside the gene matches: 8. Germline CDR1 SQVTM, CDR2 ANQGSEA. The CDR3 is 14 amino acids. The CDR3: CSVLQGATDTEAFF. As DNA, the CDR3 is TGCAGCGTCTTACAGGGGGCGACGGACACTGAAGCTTTCTTT.

The genes are TRBV7-9 and TRBJ1-1; tentative D call: TRBD1 (6 bases). The V end was cut by 1 base, the J end by 5 bases, with 14 bases between. The CDR3 length is 15 residues. In germline, CDR1 is SEHNR, CDR2 FQNEAQ (reference sequence). CDR3 loop: CASSLVMGAGTEAFF. CDR3 nucleotide sequence: TGTGCCAGCAGCTTAGTAATGGGGGCTGGAACTGAAGCTTTCTTT.

Comment on this clone: One end of the junction does not line up with germline, which may come from a read error. The V and J genes are TRBV3-1 (or the pseudogene TRBV3-2) and TRBJ2-1, with 8 bases that match TRBD2. The CDR3 spans 15 residues. Germline lookup yields CDR1 LGHDT and CDR2 YNNKEL (reference sequence). CDR3 sequence: CASSKEGLAVDEQFF. The CDR3 coding sequence is TGTGCCAGCAGCAAAGAAGGACTAGCAGTCGATGAGCAGTTCTTC.

The rearrangement joins TRBV18 to TRBJ2-3; 7 bases are shared with TRBD2. Germline CDR1 reads KGHSH; CDR2 reads LQKENI. The CDR3 extends over 15 amino acids. J lost 3 bases, V lost 6 bases, and 9 bases had no gene match. CDR3 protein: CASSKSGARTDTQYF. In DNA form, the CDR3 reads TGTGCCAGCTCTAAGAGCGGGGCAAGGACAGATACGCAGTATTTT.

The V gene is TRBV5-5, the J gene TRBJ1-2, with no clear D. The CDR3 is 13 amino acids. CDR1 is SGHKS and CDR2 is YYEKEE in the germline V gene (reference sequence). V lost 0 bases and J lost 2, with 5 bases in between. The CDR3: CASSLGQNYGYTF. In DNA, the CDR3 is TGTGCCAGCAGCTTGGGGCAGAACTATGGCTACACCTTC.

This clone was seen at least ten times. V is TRBV28 and J is TRBJ1-5; TRBD1 matches at 9 bases. The V and J ends lost 9 bases and 2 bases, in that order; junction bases with no gene match: 8. Per germline, CDR1 MDHEN and CDR2 SYDVKM. The CDR3 is 15 residues long. The CDR3 loop reads CASNTGGDGNQPQHF. The CDR3 nucleotides read TGTGCCAGTAACACAGGGGGCGATGGCAATCAGCCCCAGCATTTT.

This clone was seen once. The chain carries TRBV7-3 and TRBJ1-6; no clear D gene. Germline CDR1 SGHTA, CDR2 FQGTGA. Deletions cut 8 bases from V and 0 bases from J, with 5 bases between. The CDR3 runs 13 residues. The DNA for the CDR3 is TGTGCCAGCTCGAGCTCCTATAATTCACCCCTCCACTTT. Its translation is CASSSSYNSPLHF.

The V call is TRBV15, the J call TRBJ1-1; D possibly corresponds to TRBD1 (5 bases). The V gene's germline CDR1 is LNHNV and CDR2 YYDKDF (reference sequence). Trimming pared 3 bases from V and 1 base from J, leaving 15 bases between. The length of the CDR3 is 16 residues. The CDR3 DNA reads as TGTGCCACCAGCAGGTGGGGTGGGGCTGCGAACACTGAAGCTTTCTTT. Protein sequence: CATSRWGGAANTEAFF.

This clone was seen only once. CDR3 DNA: TGTGCCAGCAGCACGTTTACAGGGGGCTATGGCTACACCTTC. It encodes CASSTFTGGYGYTF. The chain joins TRBV7-9 to TRBJ1-2, with 8 positions matching TRBD1. The trim removed 5 bases at V and 4 bases at J, leaving 6 bases unmatched. The length of the CDR3 is 14 residues. Germline CDR1 reads SEHNR; CDR2 reads FQNEAQ (reference sequence).

The chain is built from TRBV28 and TRBJ2-7; 7 nucleotides match TRBD1. Looked up from germline, CDR1 is MDHEN and CDR2 is SYDVKM. The trim removed 6 bases at V and 0 bases at J, leaving 11 bases unmatched. This CDR3 comprises 16 residues. CDR3 in amino acids: CASSRPPGQSSYEQYV. The CDR3 region has the DNA TGTGCCAGCAGCCGCCCCCCGGGACAGAGCTCCTACGAGCAGTACGTC.

This chain connects TRBV11-2 to TRBJ2-2, with TRBD1 identical over 9 bases. The CDR3 extends over 15 amino acids. The V gene end was trimmed by 3 bases and the J gene end by 8 bases; junction bases not matched to a gene: 7. CDR1 is SGHAT and CDR2 is FQNNGV in the germline V gene. CDR3 loop: CASSLGDRVTGELFF. The CDR3 nucleotides read TGTGCCAGCAGCTTGGGGGACAGGGTTACGGGGGAGCTGTTTTTT. The full variable domain, completed using reference TRBV11-2 and TRBJ2-2, is EAGVAQSPRYKIIEKRQSVAFWCNPISGHATLYWYQQILGQGPKLLIQFQNNGVVDDSQLPKDRFSAERLKGVDSTLKIQPAKLEDSAVYLCASSLGDRVTGELFFGEGSRLTVL.

The chain employs TRBV12-3 or TRBV12-4 and TRBJ1-2, with D tentatively TRBD1 (6 bases). The CDR3 covers 12 residues. Trimming took off 8 bases at V and 4 bases at J, with 11 bases between the two ends. This CDR3 is CASHRAGYGYTF. Here the CDR3 DNA reads TGTGCCAGCCACAGGGCAGGCTATGGCTACACCTTC.

J is TRBJ1-5 and V is TRBV19; D uncertain. CDR1 and CDR2 from the germline V gene are LNHDA and SQIVND (reference sequence). This CDR3 comprises 14 residues. Trimming shortened V by 7 bases and J by 0 bases, and 10 bases separated the two germline ends. The CDR3 region has the DNA TGTGCCAGTAAAATGGGCAGTAGCAATCAGCCCCAGCATTTT. Amino acid sequence: CASKMGSSNQPQHF.

The chain joins TRBV19 to TRBJ1-5; 7 nucleotides match TRBD1. The CDR3 runs 14 residues. V was pared by 1 base and J by 7 bases, with 4 bases of the junction left unmatched. Germline V CDR1 and CDR2: LNHDA, SQIVND (reference sequence). As DNA, the CDR3 is TGTGCCAGTAGTATAGGGACAGGTGGGCAGCCCCAGCATTTT. The encoded protein is CASSIGTGGQPQHF.

The chain links TRBV19 to TRBJ1-4; D is undetermined. The length of the CDR3 is 14 residues. The V end was cut by 5 bases, the J end by 0 bases, with 7 bases between. Per germline, CDR1 LNHDA and CDR2 SQIVND (reference sequence). The CDR3 sequence is CASSGSATNEKLFF. CDR3 nucleotide sequence: TGTGCCAGTAGTGGGAGTGCAACTAATGAAAAACTGTTTTTT.

The chain uses TRBV6-6 and TRBJ1-1; D gene unclear. CDR1 MNHNY and CDR2 SVGAGI come from the germline V gene (reference sequence). V lost 6 bases and J lost 0, with 8 bases in between. This CDR3 has 13 residues. The chain's CDR3 is CASRRLVNTEAFF. CDR3 coding DNA: TGTGCCAGCAGGCGTCTAGTGAACACTGAAGCTTTCTTT.

The CDR3 is CASSSFQETQYF. Written as DNA, the CDR3 is TGCGCCAGCAGCTCCTTTCAAGAGACCCAGTACTTC. This chain joins TRBV5-1 and TRBJ2-5; D is unresolved. CDR1 is SGHRS, CDR2 YFSETQ, per germline. The CDR3 is made up of 12 amino acids. Trimming shortened V by 3 bases and J by 2 bases, and 5 bases separated the two germline ends.